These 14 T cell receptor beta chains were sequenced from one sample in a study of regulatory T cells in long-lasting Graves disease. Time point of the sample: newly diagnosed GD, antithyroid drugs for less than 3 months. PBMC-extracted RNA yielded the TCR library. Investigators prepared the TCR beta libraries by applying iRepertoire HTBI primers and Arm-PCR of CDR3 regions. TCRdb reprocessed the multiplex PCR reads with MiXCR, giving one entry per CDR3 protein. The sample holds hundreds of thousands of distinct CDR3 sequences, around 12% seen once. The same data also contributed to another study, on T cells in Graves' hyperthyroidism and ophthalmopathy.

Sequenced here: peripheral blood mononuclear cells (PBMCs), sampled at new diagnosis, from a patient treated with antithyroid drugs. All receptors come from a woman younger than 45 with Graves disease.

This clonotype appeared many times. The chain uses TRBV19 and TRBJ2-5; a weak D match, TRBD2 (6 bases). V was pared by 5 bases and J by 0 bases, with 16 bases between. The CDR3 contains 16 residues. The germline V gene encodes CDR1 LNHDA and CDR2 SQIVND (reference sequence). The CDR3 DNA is TGTGCCAGTAGTCGTACATTAGCGGTGTACCAAGAGACCCAGTACTTC. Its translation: CASSRTLAVYQETQYF.

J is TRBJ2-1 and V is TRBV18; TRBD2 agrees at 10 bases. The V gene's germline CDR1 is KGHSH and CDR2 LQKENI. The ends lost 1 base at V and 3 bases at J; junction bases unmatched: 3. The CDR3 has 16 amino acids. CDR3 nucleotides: TGTGCCAGCTCACCACGACTAGCGGGTTTCTACAATGAGCAGTTCTTC. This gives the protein CASSPRLAGFYNEQFF. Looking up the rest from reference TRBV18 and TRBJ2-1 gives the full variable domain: NAGVMQNPRHLVRRRGQEARLRCSPMKGHSHVYWYRQLPEEGLKFMVYLQKENIIDESGMPKERFSAEFPKEGPSILRIQQVVRGDSAAYFCASSPRLAGFYNEQFFGPGTRLTVL.

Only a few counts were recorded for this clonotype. In nucleotides, the CDR3 is TGTGCCACCAGTGATTTGCTGGTCCCAAATAAGCAGTTCTTC. Translating it yields CATSDLLVPNKQFF. This chain connects TRBV24-1 to TRBJ2-1; D not certain. CDR3 length equals 14 residues. Germline V CDR1 and CDR2: KGHDR, SFDVKD. Trimming removed 0 bases from V and 11 bases from J, with 13 bases in between.

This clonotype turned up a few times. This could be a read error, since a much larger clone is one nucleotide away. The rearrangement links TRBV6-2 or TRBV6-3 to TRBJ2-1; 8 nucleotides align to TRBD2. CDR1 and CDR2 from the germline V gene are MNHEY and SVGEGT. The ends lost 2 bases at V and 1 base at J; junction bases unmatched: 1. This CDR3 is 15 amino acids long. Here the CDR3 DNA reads TGTGCCAGCAGTTACGGCGGGAGGTCCTACAATGAGCAGTTCTTC. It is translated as CASSYGGRSYNEQFF.

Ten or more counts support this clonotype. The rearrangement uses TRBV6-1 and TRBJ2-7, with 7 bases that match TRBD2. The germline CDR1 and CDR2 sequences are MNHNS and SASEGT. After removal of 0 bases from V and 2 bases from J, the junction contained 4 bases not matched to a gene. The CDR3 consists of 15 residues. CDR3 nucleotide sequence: TGTGCCAGCAGTGAAGCGGGACTATTTACCTACGAGCAGTACTTC. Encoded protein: CASSEAGLFTYEQYF.

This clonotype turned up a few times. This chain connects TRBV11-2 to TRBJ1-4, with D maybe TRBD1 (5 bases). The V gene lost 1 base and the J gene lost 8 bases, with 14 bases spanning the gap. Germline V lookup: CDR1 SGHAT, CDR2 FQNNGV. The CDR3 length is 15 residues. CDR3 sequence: CASSLAAFEGEKLFF. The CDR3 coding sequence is TGTGCCAGCAGCTTAGCCGCCTTTGAGGGGGAAAAACTGTTTTTT.

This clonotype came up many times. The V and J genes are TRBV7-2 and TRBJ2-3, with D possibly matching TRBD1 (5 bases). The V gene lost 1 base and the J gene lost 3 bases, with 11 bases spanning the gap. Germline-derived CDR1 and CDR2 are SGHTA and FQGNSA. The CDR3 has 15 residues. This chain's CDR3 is CASSLDGHLTDTQYF. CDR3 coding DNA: TGTGCCAGCAGCTTAGATGGACACCTAACAGATACGCAGTATTTT.

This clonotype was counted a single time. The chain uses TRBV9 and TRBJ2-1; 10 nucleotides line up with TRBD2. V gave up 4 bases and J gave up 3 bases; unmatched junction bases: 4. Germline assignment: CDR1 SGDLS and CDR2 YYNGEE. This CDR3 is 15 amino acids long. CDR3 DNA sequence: TGTGCCAGCAGCCGGACTAGCGGATTCTACAATGAGCAGTTCTTC. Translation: CASSRTSGFYNEQFF.

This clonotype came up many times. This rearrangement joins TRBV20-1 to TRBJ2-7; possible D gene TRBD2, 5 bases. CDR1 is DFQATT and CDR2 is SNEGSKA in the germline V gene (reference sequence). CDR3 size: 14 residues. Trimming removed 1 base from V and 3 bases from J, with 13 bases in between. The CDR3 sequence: CSARAAAEGYEQYF. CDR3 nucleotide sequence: TGCAGTGCTAGAGCAGCCGCAGAGGGCTACGAGCAGTACTTC.

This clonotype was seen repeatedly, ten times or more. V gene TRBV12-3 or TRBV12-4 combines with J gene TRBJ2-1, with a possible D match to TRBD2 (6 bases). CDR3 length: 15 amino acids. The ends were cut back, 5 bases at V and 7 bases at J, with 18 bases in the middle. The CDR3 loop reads CASSDVRKGRNEQFF. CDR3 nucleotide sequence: TGTGCCAGCAGTGACGTCAGGAAGGGGAGGAATGAGCAGTTCTTC.

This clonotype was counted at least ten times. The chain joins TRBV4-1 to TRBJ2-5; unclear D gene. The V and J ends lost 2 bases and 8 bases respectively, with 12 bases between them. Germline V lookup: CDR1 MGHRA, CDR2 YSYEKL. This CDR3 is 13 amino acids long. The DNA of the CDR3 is TGCGCCAGCAGCCAAATCGGGCTAGATACCCAGTACTTC. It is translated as CASSQIGLDTQYF.

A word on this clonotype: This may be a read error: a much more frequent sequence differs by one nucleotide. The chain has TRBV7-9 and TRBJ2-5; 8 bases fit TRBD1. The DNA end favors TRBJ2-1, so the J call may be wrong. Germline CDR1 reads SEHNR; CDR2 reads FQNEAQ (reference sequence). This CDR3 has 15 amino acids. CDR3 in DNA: TGTGCCAGCAGCTTAGGAGGGACAGGCCAAGAGACCCAGTTCTTC. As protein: CASSLGGTGQETQFF.

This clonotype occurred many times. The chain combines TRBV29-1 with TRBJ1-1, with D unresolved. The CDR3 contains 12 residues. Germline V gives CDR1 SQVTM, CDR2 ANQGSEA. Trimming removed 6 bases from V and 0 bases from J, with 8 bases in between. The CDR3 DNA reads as TGCAGCGTAGCATTAATGAACACTGAAGCTTTCTTT. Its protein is CSVALMNTEAFF.

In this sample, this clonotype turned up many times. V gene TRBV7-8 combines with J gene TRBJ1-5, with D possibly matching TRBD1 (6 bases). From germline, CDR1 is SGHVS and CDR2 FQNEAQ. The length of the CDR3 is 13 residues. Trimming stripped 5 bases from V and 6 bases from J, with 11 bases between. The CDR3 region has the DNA TGTGCCAGCAGCCGAGTGGGGGCTCAGCCCCAGCATTTT. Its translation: CASSRVGAQPQHF.